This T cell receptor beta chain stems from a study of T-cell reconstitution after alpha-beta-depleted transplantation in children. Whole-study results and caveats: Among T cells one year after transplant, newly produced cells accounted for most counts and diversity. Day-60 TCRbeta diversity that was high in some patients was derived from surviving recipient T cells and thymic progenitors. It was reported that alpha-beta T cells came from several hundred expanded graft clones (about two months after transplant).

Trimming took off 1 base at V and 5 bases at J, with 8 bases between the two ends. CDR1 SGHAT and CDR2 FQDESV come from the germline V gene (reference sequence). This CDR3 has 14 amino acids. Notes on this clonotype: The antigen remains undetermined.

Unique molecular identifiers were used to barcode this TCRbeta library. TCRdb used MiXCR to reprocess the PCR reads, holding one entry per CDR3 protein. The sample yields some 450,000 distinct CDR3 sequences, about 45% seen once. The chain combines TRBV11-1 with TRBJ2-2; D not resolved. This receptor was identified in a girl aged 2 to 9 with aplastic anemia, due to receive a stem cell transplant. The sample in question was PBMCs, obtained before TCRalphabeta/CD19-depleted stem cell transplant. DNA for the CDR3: TGTGCCAGCAGCTTAGTACTAAAGACCGGGGAGCTGTTTTTT. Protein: CASSLVLKTGELFF.